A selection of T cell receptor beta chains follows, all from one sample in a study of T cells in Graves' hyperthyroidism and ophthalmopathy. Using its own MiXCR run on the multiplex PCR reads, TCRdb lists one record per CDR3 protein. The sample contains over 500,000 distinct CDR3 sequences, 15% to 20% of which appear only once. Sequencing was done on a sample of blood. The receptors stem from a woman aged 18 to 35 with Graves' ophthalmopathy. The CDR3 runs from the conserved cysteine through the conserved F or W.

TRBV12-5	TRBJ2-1	CASKAGLNSNEQFF
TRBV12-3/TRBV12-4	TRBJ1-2	CASTQGSTNYGYTF
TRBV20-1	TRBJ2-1	CSARSGLAGVQFF
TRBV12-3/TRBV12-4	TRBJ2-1	CASSIGSLNEQFF
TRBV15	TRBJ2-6	CATSVHGAGANVLTF
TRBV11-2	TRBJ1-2	CASSLEPYGYTF
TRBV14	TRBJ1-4	CASSPLTGGLVDEKLFF
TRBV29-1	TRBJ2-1	CSVDGLAGGREQFF
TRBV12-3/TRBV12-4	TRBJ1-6	CASGQGAVSPLHF
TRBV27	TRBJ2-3	CASSRRFGPGLAGRGSTDTQYF
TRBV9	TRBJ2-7	CASSVEGQVSSYEQYF
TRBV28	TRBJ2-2	CAIHALGGGGGTGELFF
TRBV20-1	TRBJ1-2	CSARSYRFYGYTF
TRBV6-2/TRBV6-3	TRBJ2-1	CASSYIFGSLVF
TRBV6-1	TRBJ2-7	CAISGGRYEQYF
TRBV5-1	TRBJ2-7	CASSYFSSDYEQYF
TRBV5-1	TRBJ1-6	CASSLDRRLSSPLHF
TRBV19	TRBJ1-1	CASSIGSGTEAFF
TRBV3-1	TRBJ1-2	CASSQEAGGYIYGYTF
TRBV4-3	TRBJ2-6	CASSQDRGSGANVLTF
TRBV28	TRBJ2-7	CASSFPNDSGDEQYF
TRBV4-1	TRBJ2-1	CASSQAYLTVGNDNEQFF
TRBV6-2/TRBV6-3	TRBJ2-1	CASELYSGYNEQFF
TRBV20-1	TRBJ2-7	CSAHSLTLNSYEQYF